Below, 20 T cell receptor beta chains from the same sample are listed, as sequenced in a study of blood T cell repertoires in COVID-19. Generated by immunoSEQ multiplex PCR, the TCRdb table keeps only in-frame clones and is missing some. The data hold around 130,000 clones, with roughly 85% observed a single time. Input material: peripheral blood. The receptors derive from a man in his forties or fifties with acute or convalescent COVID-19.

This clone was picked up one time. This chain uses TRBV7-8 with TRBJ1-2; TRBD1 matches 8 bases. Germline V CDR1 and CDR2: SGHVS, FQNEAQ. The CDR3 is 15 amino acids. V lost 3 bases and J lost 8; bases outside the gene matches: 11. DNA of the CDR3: TGTGCCAGCAGCTTGGTGGACAGGGAGGGAGGAGGCTACACCTTC. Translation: CASSLVDREGGGYTF.

The CDR3 loop is CAISESGRGDTGELFF. The DNA of the CDR3 is TGTGCCATCAGTGAGTCAGGCAGGGGGGACACCGGGGAGCTGTTTTTT. The V and J genes are TRBV10-3 and TRBJ2-2; a weak D match, TRBD1 (7 bases). The V gene's germline CDR1 is ENHRY and CDR2 SYGVKD. V lost 0 bases and J lost 3, with 11 bases in between. This CDR3 has 16 amino acids.

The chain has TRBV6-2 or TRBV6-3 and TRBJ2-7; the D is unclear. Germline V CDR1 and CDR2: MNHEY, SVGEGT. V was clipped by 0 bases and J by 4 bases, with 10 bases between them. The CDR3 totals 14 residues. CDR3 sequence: CASSYSSRKYEQYF. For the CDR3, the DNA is TGTGCCAGCAGTTACTCTTCCAGAAAATACGAGCAGTACTTC.

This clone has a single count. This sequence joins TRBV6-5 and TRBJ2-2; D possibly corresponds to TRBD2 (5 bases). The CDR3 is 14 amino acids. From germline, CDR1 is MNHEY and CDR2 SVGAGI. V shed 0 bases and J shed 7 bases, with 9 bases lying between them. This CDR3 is CASSYSRVDGELFF. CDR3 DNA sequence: TGTGCCAGCAGTTACTCGAGGGTCGACGGGGAGCTGTTTTTT.

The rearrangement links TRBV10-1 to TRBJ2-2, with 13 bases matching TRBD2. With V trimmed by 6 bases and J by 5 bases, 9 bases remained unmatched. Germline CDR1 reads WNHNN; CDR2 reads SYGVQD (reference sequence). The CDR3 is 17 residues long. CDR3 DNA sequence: TGCGCCAGCAGGCAGACTAGCGGGGGGCCTAGGACCGGGGAGCTGTTTTTT. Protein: CASRQTSGGPRTGELFF.

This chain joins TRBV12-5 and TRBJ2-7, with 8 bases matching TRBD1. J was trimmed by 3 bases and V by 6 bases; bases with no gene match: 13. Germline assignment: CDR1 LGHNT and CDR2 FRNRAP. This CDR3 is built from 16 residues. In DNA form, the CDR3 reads TGTGCTAGTGGGGAGCTCACTCGGGACAGGTTCTACGAGCAGTACTTC. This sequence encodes CASGELTRDRFYEQYF.

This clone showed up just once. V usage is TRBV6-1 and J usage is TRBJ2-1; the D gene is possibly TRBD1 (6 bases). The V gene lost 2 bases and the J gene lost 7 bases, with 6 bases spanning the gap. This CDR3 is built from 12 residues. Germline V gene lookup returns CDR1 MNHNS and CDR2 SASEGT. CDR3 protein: CASSETGNEQFF. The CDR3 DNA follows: TGTGCCAGCAGTGAAACAGGGAATGAGCAGTTCTTC.

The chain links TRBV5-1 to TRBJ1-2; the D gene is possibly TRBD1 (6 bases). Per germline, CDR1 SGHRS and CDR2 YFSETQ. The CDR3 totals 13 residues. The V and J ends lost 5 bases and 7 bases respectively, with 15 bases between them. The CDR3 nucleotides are TGCGCCAGCAGGCCAGGGGAAGGAGGTGGCTACACCTTC. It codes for CASRPGEGGGYTF.

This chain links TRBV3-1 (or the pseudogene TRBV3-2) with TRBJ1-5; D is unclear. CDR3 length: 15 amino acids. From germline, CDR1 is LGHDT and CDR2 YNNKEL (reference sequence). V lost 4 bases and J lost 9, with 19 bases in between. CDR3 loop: CASSLGREGLGPQHF. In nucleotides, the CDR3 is TGTGCCAGCAGCCTCGGTCGGGAGGGCTTAGGGCCCCAGCATTTT.

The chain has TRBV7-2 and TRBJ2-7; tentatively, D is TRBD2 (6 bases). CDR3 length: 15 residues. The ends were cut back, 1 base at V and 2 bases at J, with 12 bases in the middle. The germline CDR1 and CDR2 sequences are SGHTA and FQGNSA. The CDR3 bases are TGTGCCAGCAGCTTAGAAGGTAGCGGCACCTACGAGCAGTACTTC. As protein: CASSLEGSGTYEQYF.

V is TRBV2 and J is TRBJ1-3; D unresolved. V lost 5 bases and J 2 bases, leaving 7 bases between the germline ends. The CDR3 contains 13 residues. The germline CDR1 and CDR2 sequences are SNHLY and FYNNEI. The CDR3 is CASSLSAGNTIYF. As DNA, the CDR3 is TGTGCCAGCAGTCTCAGTGCTGGAAACACCATATATTTT.

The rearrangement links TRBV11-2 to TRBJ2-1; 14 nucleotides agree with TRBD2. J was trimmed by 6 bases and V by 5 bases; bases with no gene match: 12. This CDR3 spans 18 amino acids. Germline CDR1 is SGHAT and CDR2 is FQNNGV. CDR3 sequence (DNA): TGTGCCAGCAGCCCGCGACCTCGACTAGCGGGAGGGATCAATGAGCAGTTCTTC. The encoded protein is CASSPRPRLAGGINEQFF.

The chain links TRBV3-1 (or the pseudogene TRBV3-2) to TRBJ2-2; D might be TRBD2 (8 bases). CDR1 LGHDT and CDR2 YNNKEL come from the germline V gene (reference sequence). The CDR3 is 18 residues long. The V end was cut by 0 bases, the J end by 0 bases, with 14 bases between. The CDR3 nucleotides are TGTGCCAGCAGCCAAGACGGGGGGGACAGAGCGAACACCGGGGAGCTGTTTTTT. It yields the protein CASSQDGGDRANTGELFF.

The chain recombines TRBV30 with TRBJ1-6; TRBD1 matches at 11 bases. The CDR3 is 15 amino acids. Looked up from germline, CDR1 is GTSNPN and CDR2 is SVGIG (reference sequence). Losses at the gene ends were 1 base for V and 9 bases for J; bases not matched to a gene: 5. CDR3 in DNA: TGTGCCTGGAGTGACCTGGGACAGGGGGGTTCACCCCTCCACTTT. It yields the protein CAWSDLGQGGSPLHF.

CDR3 in amino acids: CASSFGWTANTGELFF. The CDR3, as DNA: TGCGCCAGCAGCTTCGGGTGGACAGCGAACACCGGGGAGCTGTTTTTT. The chain combines TRBV5-1 with TRBJ2-2; possible D gene TRBD1, 6 bases. Germline CDR1 and CDR2: SGHRS and YFSETQ. Trimming removed 2 bases from V and 0 bases from J, with 11 bases in between. The CDR3 is 16 residues long.

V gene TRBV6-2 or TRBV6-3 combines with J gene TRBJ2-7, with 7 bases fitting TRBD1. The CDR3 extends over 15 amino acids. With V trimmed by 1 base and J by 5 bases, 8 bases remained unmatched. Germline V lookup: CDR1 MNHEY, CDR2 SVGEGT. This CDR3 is CASSYLGQVIDEQYF. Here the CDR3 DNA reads TGTGCCAGCAGTTACTTAGGACAGGTAATCGACGAGCAGTACTTC.

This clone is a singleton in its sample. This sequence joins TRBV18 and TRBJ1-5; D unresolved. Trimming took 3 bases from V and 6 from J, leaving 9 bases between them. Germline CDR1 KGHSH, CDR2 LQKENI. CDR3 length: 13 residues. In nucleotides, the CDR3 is TGTGCCAGCTCACCTGGGGAGGGTCAGCCCCAGCATTTT. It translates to CASSPGEGQPQHF.

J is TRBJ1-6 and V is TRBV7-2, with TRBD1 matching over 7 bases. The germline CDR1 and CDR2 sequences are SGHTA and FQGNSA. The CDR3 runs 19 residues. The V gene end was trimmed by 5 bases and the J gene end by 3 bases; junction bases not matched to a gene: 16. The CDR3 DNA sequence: TGTGCCAGCAGCCCTGGGACAGAGTCGCAAGGGGGCTATAATTCACCCCTCCACTTT. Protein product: CASSPGTESQGGYNSPLHF.

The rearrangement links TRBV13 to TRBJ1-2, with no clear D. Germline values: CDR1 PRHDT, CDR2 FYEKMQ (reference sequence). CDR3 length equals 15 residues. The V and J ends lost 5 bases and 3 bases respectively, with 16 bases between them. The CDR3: CASSPRTDYDYGYTF. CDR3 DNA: TGTGCCAGCAGCCCGCGGACTGATTATGACTATGGCTACACCTTC.

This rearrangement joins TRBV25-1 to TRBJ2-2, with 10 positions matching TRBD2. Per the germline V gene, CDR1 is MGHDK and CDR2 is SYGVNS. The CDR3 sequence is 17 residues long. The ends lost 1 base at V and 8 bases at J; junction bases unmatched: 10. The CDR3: CASSELGAGGPAGELFF. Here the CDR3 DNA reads TGTGCCAGCAGTGAATTAGGAGCGGGAGGGCCGGCGGGGGAGCTGTTTTTT.